These 24 T cell receptor beta chains originate from one sample sequenced in a study of cytomegalovirus exposure and HLA in healthy donors. The PCR made use of 60 Vbeta and 13 Jbeta primers. Using immunoSEQ multiplex PCR, the repertoire was profiled, and TCRdb retains in-frame clones only, with some absent. In the table there are approximately 150,000 clones, nearly 80% of which are singletons. The sample consisted of PBMCs. These receptors originate from a woman aged 40-49 years in good health and CMV-seronegative.

The genes are TRBV9 and TRBJ2-2; D may be TRBD2 (6 bases). Per the germline V gene, CDR1 is SGDLS and CDR2 is YYNGEE. This CDR3 has 15 amino acids. V was shortened by 4 bases and J by 7 bases, with 17 bases between the two germline ends. The CDR3 coding sequence is TGTGCCAGCAGCCCAGAGGGAGGCGTCGGCGGGGAGCTGTTTTTT. Translation gives CASSPEGGVGGELFF.

This rearrangement joins TRBV11-2 to TRBJ2-7, with 7 bases aligning to TRBD1. CDR1 and CDR2 (germline): SGHAT, FQNNGV. This CDR3 comprises 12 residues. Trimming cost V 6 bases and J 12 bases; bases outside gene matches: 11. DNA of the CDR3: TGTGCCAGCAGTCTAATGGCAGGGGGAATGTACTTC. As protein: CASSLMAGGMYF.

The chain has TRBV2 and TRBJ1-2; no reliable D call. The CDR3 has 12 amino acids. The germline CDR1 and CDR2 sequences are SNHLY and FYNNEI. V was pared by 1 base and J by 7 bases, with 7 bases between. Written as DNA, the CDR3 is TGTGCCAGCAGTGAAGGCGGCACTGGCTACACCTTC. Protein sequence: CASSEGGTGYTF.

The chain recombines TRBV6-6 with TRBJ2-7, with D tentatively TRBD2 (7 bases). There are 16 residues in the CDR3. Trimming shortened V by 0 bases and J by 2 bases, and 14 bases separated the two germline ends. The germline CDR1 and CDR2 sequences are MNHNY and SVGAGI (reference sequence). In DNA form, the CDR3 reads TGTGCCAGCAGTTACTCAAGGGGGGAGGGCCCCTACGAGCAGTACTTC. Residues: CASSYSRGEGPYEQYF.

The rearrangement uses TRBV7-8 and TRBJ2-5, with TRBD2 matching 8 bases. The germline V gene encodes CDR1 SGHVS and CDR2 FQNEAQ. The CDR3 length is 16 residues. Germline trimming cut 1 base from V and 1 base from J; bases unmatched to any gene: 5. CDR3: CASSLGASGRQETQYF. Written as DNA, the CDR3 is TGTGCCAGCAGCTTAGGGGCTAGCGGGCGCCAAGAGACCCAGTACTTC.

The chain joins TRBV2 to TRBJ1-5, with D perhaps matching TRBD1 (6 bases). Trimming stripped 5 bases from V and 2 bases from J, with 13 bases between. Germline V gene sequence: CDR1 SNHLY, CDR2 FYNNEI. This CDR3 region has 15 residues. This CDR3 reads CASSTRGFGNQPQHF. CDR3 coding DNA: TGTGCCAGCAGTACCAGGGGATTTGGCAATCAGCCCCAGCATTTT.

The gene calls are TRBV19 and TRBJ2-6, with a possible D match to TRBD1 (5 bases). Trimming stripped 6 bases from V and 4 bases from J, with 10 bases between. Germline assignment: CDR1 LNHDA and CDR2 SQIVND (reference sequence). This CDR3 comprises 14 residues. The CDR3 protein is CASRSREGANVLTF. The CDR3 nucleotides are TGTGCCAGTAGGAGCAGGGAAGGGGCCAACGTCCTGACTTTC.

The J gene is TRBJ2-5, the V gene TRBV29-1; 8 positions match TRBD1. The CDR3 loop spans 13 amino acids. Trimming took 7 bases from V and 2 from J; bases not matched to a gene: 6. Germline V gene data show CDR1 as SQVTM and CDR2 as ANQGSEA. In nucleotides, the CDR3 is TGCAGCGGAGGACAGGGTGTACAAGAGACCCAGTACTTC. The encoded protein is CSGGQGVQETQYF. Looking up the rest from reference TRBV29-1 and TRBJ2-5 gives the full variable domain: SAVISQKPSRDICQRGTSLTIQCQVDSQVTMMFWYRQQPGQSLTLIATANQGSEATYESGFVIDKFPISRPNLTFSTLTVSNMSPEDSSIYLCSGGQGVQETQYFGPGTRLLVL.

The chain recombines TRBV29-1 with TRBJ2-7, with 10 positions matching TRBD1. Per germline, CDR1 SQVTM and CDR2 ANQGSEA. This CDR3 has 14 amino acids. Trimming cost V 4 bases and J 2 bases; bases outside gene matches: 5. Written as DNA, the CDR3 is TGCAGCGTTGCTCGGACAGGGGGAACCTACGAGCAGTACTTC. It encodes CSVARTGGTYEQYF.

The chain uses TRBV27 and TRBJ2-7; 8 bases map to TRBD1. With V trimmed by 5 bases and J by 3 bases, 6 bases remained unmatched. CDR3 size: 14 residues. In germline, CDR1 is MNHEY, CDR2 SMNVEV (reference sequence). The CDR3 DNA reads TGTGCCAGCAGTCCGGACAGGGAGATCTACGAGCAGTACTTC. Translating gives CASSPDREIYEQYF.

This rearrangement joins TRBV7-6 to TRBJ2-3; weak D call: TRBD1 (5 bases). V was trimmed by 3 bases and J by 2 bases, leaving 9 bases between them. The germline CDR1 and CDR2 sequences are SGHVS and FNYEAQ. This CDR3 spans 14 amino acids. The CDR3 region has the DNA TGTGCCAGCAGCTTTCTGACAGCCACAGATACGCAGTATTTT. Its protein is CASSFLTATDTQYF.

The rearrangement uses TRBV28 and TRBJ1-1, with unresolved D. Germline assignment: CDR1 MDHEN and CDR2 SYDVKM. The CDR3 extends over 15 amino acids. V lost 5 bases and J 5 bases, leaving 18 bases between the germline ends. CDR3 nucleotide sequence: TGTGCCAGCAGTCGGGGAGGGTGGGCGGGGACTGAAGCTTTCTTT. This encodes CASSRGGWAGTEAFF.

This clone occurred a few times. At one boundary the junction diverges from the germline segment, which might be a read error. The chain combines TRBV18 with TRBJ2-1, with D tentatively TRBD2 (6 bases). Germline V gives CDR1 KGHSH, CDR2 LQKENI. This CDR3 is built from 17 residues. In DNA form, the CDR3 reads TGTGCCAGCTCCCCACCCCTAGGAGGGGCCCTCTACAATGAGCAGTTCTTC. As protein: CASSPPLGGALYNEQFF.

The gene calls are TRBV29-1 and TRBJ2-7, with 7 bases aligning to TRBD1. This CDR3 is built from 13 residues. Trimming removed 4 bases from V and 7 bases from J; junction bases left unmatched: 10. Germline lookup yields CDR1 SQVTM and CDR2 ANQGSEA. As DNA, the CDR3 is TGCAGCGTTGGACAGGGCAGGTCGGGGGAGCAGTACTTC. This encodes CSVGQGRSGEQYF.

This chain connects TRBV9 to TRBJ1-5; no reliable D call. The germline CDR1 and CDR2 sequences are SGDLS and YYNGEE. This CDR3 is 15 amino acids long. V was shortened by 3 bases and J by 0 bases, with 10 bases between the two germline ends. In nucleotides, the CDR3 is TGTGCCAGCAGCGCTGGACTAAATAGCAATCAGCCCCAGCATTTT. Protein product: CASSAGLNSNQPQHF.

In its sample, this clone was seen a few times. CDR3 region: CASRVSVGEQYF. CDR3 nucleotides: TGTGCCAGCCGGGTTTCCGTAGGCGAGCAGTACTTC. J is TRBJ2-7 and V is TRBV5-6; D remains unclear. V was cut by 7 bases and J by 6 bases, with 14 bases left in between. Germline assignment: CDR1 SGHDT and CDR2 YYEEEE. This CDR3 comprises 12 residues.

The chain has TRBV14 and TRBJ2-5, with 7 bases fitting TRBD1. V was clipped by 0 bases and J by 4 bases; unmatched bases: 5. The CDR3 consists of 15 residues. Germline V lookup: CDR1 SGHDN, CDR2 FVKESK. The CDR3 nucleotides are TGTGCCAGCAGCCAAGATTTTACAGGGGCAGAGACCCAGTACTTC. The encoded protein is CASSQDFTGAETQYF.

This clone was seen more than once but under ten times. The chain carries TRBV6-1 and TRBJ2-7; 10 bases map to TRBD1. V lost 6 bases to trimming and J lost 2 bases; unmatched junction nucleotides: 4. Germline V CDR1 and CDR2: MNHNS, SASEGT. The CDR3 loop spans 14 amino acids. CDR3 DNA sequence: TGTGCCAGCAGGGACAGGGGGGGTACCTACGAGCAGTACTTC. It specifies CASRDRGGTYEQYF.

This rearrangement joins TRBV2 to TRBJ2-4, with D possibly being TRBD1 (5 bases). Germline V lookup: CDR1 SNHLY, CDR2 FYNNEI. The CDR3 runs 14 residues. Between the trimmed V and J ends, which lost 1 base and 15 bases, there was a span of 19 bases. The CDR3 spells CASSEGGGRTRGYF. The CDR3 bases are TGTGCCAGCAGTGAAGGGGGCGGACGAACACGTGGGTACTTC.

This clone was detected only once. The chain combines TRBV5-1 with TRBJ2-7, with no clear D. Trimming shortened V by 3 bases and J by 0 bases, and 10 bases separated the two germline ends. This CDR3 is built from 14 residues. Germline lookup yields CDR1 SGHRS and CDR2 YFSETQ. The CDR3 nucleotides are TGCGCCAGCAGCTACCTGACAAACTCCTACGAGCAGTACTTC. Translated, it gives CASSYLTNSYEQYF.

The genes are TRBV2 and TRBJ2-1; TRBD2 aligns across 7 bases. Germline assignment: CDR1 SNHLY and CDR2 FYNNEI. The V and J ends lost 1 base and 3 bases, in that order; junction bases with no gene match: 3. This CDR3 region has 15 residues. CDR3 sequence (DNA): TGTGCCAGCAGTGAAGAAGGACTAGGCTACAATGAGCAGTTCTTC. It encodes CASSEEGLGYNEQFF.

This clone is deemed medium-sized. The chain carries TRBV5-4 and TRBJ2-7; the match to TRBD1 covers 9 bases. Trimming cost V 4 bases and J 3 bases; bases outside gene matches: 5. There are 14 residues in the CDR3. Per the germline V gene, CDR1 is SGHNT and CDR2 is YYREEE (reference sequence). The CDR3 is CASSRGTGSYEQYF. CDR3 coding DNA: TGTGCCAGCAGCAGGGGGACAGGGAGCTACGAGCAGTACTTC.

V usage is TRBV6-1 and J usage is TRBJ2-7; 8 positions match TRBD2. The CDR3 has 15 amino acids. Germline CDR1 and CDR2: MNHNS and SASEGT. Trimming took 6 bases from V and 0 from J; bases not matched to a gene: 7. In DNA form, the CDR3 reads TGTGCCAGCAGCCCCTTGGCGGGGGGCTCCTACGAGCAGTACTTC. Its protein is CASSPLAGGSYEQYF.

This rearrangement joins TRBV2 to TRBJ2-7, with 9 positions matching TRBD1. From germline, CDR1 is SNHLY and CDR2 FYNNEI. The V and J ends lost 2 bases and 3 bases, in that order; junction bases with no gene match: 5. The CDR3 runs 15 residues. CDR3 bases: TGTGCCAGCAGTGAATCGGGACAGGGCCTCTACGAGCAGTACTTC. This gives the protein CASSESGQGLYEQYF.